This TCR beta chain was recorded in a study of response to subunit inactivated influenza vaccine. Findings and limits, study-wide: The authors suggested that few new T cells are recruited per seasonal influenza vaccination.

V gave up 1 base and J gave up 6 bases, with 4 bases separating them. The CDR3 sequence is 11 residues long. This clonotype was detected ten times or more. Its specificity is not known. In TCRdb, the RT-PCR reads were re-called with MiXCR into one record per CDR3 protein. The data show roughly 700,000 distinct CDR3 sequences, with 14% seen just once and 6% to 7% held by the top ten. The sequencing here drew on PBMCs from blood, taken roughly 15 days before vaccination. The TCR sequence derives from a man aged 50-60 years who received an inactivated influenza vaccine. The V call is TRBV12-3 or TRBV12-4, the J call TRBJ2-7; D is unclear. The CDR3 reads CASSLVVEQYF. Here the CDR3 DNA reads TGTGCCAGCAGTTTAGTGGTCGAGCAGTACTTC.